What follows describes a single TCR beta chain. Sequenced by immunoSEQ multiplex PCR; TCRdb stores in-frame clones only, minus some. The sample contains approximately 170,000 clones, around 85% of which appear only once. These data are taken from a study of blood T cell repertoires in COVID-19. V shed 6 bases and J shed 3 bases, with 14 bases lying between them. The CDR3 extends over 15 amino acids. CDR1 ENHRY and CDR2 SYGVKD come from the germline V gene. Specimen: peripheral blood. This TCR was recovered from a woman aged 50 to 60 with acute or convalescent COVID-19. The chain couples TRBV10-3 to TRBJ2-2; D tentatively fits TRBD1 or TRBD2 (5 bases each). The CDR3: CAIREGRKDTGELFF. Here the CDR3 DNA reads TGTGCCATCAGAGAGGGGCGCAAGGACACCGGGGAGCTGTTTTTT.